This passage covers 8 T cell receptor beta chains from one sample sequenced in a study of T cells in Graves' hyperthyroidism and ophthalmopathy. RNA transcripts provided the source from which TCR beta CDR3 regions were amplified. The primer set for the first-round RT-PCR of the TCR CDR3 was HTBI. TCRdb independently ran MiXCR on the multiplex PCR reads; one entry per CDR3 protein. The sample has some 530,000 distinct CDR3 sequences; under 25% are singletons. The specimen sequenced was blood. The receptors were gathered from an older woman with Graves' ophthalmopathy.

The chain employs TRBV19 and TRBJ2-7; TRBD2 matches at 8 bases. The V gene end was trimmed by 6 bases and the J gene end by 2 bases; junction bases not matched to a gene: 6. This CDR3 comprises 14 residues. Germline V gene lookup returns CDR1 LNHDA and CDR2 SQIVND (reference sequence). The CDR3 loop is CASRGGLDPYEQYF. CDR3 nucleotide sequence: TGTGCCAGTAGAGGGGGACTAGATCCCTACGAGCAGTACTTC.

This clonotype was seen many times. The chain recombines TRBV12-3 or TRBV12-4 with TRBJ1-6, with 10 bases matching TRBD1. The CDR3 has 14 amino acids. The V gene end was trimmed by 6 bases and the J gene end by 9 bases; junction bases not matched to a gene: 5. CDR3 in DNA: TGTGCCAGCAGCGGGGACAGGGGCGGTTCACCCCTCCACTTT. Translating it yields CASSGDRGGSPLHF.

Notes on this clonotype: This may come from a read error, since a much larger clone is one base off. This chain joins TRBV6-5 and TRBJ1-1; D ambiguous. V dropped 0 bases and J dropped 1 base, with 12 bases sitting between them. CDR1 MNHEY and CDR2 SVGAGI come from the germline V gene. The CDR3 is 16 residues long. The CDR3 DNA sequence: TGTGCCAGCAGTTACTCCCCGCGTCCGGAGAACACTGAAGCTTTCTTT. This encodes CASSYSPRPENTEAFF.

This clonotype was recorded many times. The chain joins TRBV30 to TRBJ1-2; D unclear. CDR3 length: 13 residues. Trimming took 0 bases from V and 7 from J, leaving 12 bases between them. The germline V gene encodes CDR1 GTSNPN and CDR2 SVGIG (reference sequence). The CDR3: CAWSVQLSSGYTF. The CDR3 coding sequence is TGTGCCTGGAGTGTACAGCTAAGTTCTGGCTACACCTTC.

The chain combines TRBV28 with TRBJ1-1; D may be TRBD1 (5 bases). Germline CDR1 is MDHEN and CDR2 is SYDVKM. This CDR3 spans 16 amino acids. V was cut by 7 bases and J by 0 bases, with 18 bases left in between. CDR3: CASTVGGVLMNTEAFF. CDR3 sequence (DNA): TGTGCCAGCACTGTTGGGGGGGTCCTCATGAACACTGAAGCTTTCTTT. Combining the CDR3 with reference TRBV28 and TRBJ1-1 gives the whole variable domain DVKVTQSSRYLVKRTGEKVFLECVQDMDHENMFWYRQDPGLGLRLIYFSYDVKMKEKGDIPEGYSVSREKKERFSLILESASTNQTSMYLCASTVGGVLMNTEAFFGQGTRLTVV.

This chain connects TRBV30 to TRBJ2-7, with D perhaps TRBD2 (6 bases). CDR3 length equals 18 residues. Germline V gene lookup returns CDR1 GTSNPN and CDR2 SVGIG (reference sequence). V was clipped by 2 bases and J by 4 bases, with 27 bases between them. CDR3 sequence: CAWSHFPGRAGRNYEQYF. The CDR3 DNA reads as TGTGCCTGGAGTCACTTTCCGGGACGGGCGGGGCGAAATTACGAGCAGTACTTC. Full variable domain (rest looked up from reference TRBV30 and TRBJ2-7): SQTIHQWPATLVQPVGSPLSLECTVEGTSNPNLYWYRQAAGRGLQLLFYSVGIGQISSEVPQNLSASRPQDRQFILSSKKLLLSDSGFYLCAWSHFPGRAGRNYEQYFGPGTRLTVT.

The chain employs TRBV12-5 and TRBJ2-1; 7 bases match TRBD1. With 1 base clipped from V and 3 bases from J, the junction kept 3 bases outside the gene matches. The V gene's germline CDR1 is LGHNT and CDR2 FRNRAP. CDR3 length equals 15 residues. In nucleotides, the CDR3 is TGTGCTAGTGGTTTGGACGGACAGGACTACAATGAGCAGTTCTTC. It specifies CASGLDGQDYNEQFF.

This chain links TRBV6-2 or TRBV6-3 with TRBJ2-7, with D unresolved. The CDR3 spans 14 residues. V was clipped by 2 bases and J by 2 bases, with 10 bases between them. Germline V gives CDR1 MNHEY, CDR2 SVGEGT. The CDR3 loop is CASSYVRGPYEQYF. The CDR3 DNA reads TGTGCCAGCAGTTACGTACGCGGCCCCTACGAGCAGTACTTC.